The present TCR beta chain was sequenced within a study of blood T cell repertoires in COVID-19. Authors' data handling: Using reference gene primer amplification, nucleated cell counts were estimated. This table comes from immunoSEQ multiplex PCR, and its TCRdb copy is limited to in-frame clones, with some not included. From that table come the V and J calls and clone size; the DNA was used to work out D and trimming. The sample includes roughly 50,000 clones, roughly 88% of them seen just once. V trimming: 1 base; J trimming: 4 bases; junction bases outside the gene matches: 5. This CDR3 has 15 residues. Germline CDR1 is SGHDT and CDR2 is YYEEEE.

This TCR derives from a woman in her sixties with acute or convalescent COVID-19. The specimen sequenced was peripheral blood. The chain joins TRBV5-6 to TRBJ2-3; TRBD2 agrees at 8 bases. The DNA for the CDR3 is TGTGCCAGCAGCTTGCGGGGGGGCCAGGCAGATACGCAGTATTTT. Translating it yields CASSLRGGQADTQYF.